This record looks at one TCR beta chain sequence and its context. V lost 3 bases and J lost 11, with 16 bases in between. The CDR3 consists of 14 residues. Germline V gives CDR1 LGHDT, CDR2 YNNKEL (reference sequence). This sample is part of a study of blood T cell repertoires in COVID-19. Study context: Acute and convalescent COVID-19 specimens originated in the United States, Italy and Spain. PBMCs, B-cell-depleted T cells, or T cells were the source of the cDNA or gDNA that made up the material.

Original methodology: Amplification from reference gene primers served as the basis for estimated nucleated cell counts. Sequenced by immunoSEQ multiplex PCR; TCRdb stores in-frame clones only, minus some. V and J calls and clone size are given by that table; D and trimming were obtained from the DNA. The table includes 190,000 or so clones, 83% detected once. This receptor was taken from a man in his fifties with active or convalescent COVID-19. Sequenced material: peripheral blood. The genes are TRBV3-1 (or the pseudogene TRBV3-2) and TRBJ1-4; no clear D. The CDR3 protein is CASSQMDRGGKLFF. Here the CDR3 DNA reads TGTGCCAGCAGCCAGATGGACCGGGGAGGGAAACTGTTTTTT.